These 24 T cell receptor beta chains came from one sample sequenced in a study of cytomegalovirus exposure and HLA in healthy donors. Primers: 60 Vbeta forward and 13 Jbeta reverse. Only in-frame clones appear in the TCRdb table, and some are missing; sequencing was by immunoSEQ multiplex PCR. The sample contains roughly 120,000 clones, approximately 76% of which appear only once. Material: PBMCs. The receptors shown here come from a man aged 40-49 years in good health and CMV-seronegative.

The genes are TRBV2 and TRBJ2-6; 9 bases are shared with TRBD1. V lost 5 bases and J lost 0; bases outside the gene matches: 5. The CDR3 runs 17 residues. Germline CDR1 SNHLY, CDR2 FYNNEI. CDR3 DNA sequence: TGTGCCAGCAGTCCTGGGACAGGGCCCTCTGGGGCCAACGTCCTGACTTTC. Translating it yields CASSPGTGPSGANVLTF.

The chain employs TRBV7-9 and TRBJ1-4; 7 bases match TRBD1. Germline V lookup: CDR1 SEHNR, CDR2 FQNEAQ (reference sequence). The CDR3 covers 14 residues. The junction had 6 bases not matched to a gene; V was cut back by 4 bases and J by 7 bases. The CDR3, as DNA: TGTGCCAGCAGCTCACAGGGGATGGTTGAAAAACTGTTTTTT. It yields the protein CASSSQGMVEKLFF.

This rearrangement joins TRBV2 to TRBJ2-7; possibly TRBD1 for D (5 bases). V lost 3 bases and J lost 2, with 8 bases in between. The CDR3 consists of 13 residues. From germline, CDR1 is SNHLY and CDR2 FYNNEI. The CDR3 DNA reads TGTGCCAGCAGTGAGTGGGGCCCCTACGAGCAGTACTTC. Translated, it gives CASSEWGPYEQYF.

The chain is built from TRBV7-2 and TRBJ1-1; the D gene is possibly TRBD1 (5 bases). The V gene's germline CDR1 is SGHTA and CDR2 FQGNSA. The CDR3 extends over 13 amino acids. V was shortened by 2 bases and J by 5 bases, with 9 bases between the two germline ends. The CDR3 spells CASSLYRGTEAFF. CDR3 bases: TGTGCCAGCAGCTTATATCGGGGGACTGAAGCTTTCTTT. Full variable domain (outside the CDR3, taken from reference TRBV7-2 and TRBJ1-1): GAGVSQSPSNKVTEKGKDVELRCDPISGHTALYWYRQSLGQGLEFLIYFQGNSAPDKSGLPSDRFSAERTGGSVSTLTIQRTQQEDSAVYLCASSLYRGTEAFFGQGTRLTVV.

This clone was found once. CDR3: CASSASTDTQYF. In DNA form, the CDR3 reads TGTGCCAGCAGCGCGAGCACAGATACGCAGTATTTT. V is TRBV11-2 and J is TRBJ2-3; D unresolved. The CDR3 extends over 12 amino acids. Germline assignment: CDR1 SGHAT and CDR2 FQNNGV. V was clipped by 5 bases and J by 0 bases, with 3 bases between them.

The table lists this clone with a few counts. The rearrangement uses TRBV5-1 and TRBJ2-2; D is perhaps TRBD1 (5 bases). Trimming took off 4 bases at V and 2 bases at J, with 15 bases between the two ends. Germline CDR1 reads SGHRS; CDR2 reads YFSETQ. The CDR3 spans 16 residues. The CDR3: CASSTNRLSNTGELFF. The CDR3 DNA is TGCGCCAGCAGCACGAACAGGTTATCTAACACCGGGGAGCTGTTTTTT.

The chain couples TRBV7-6 to TRBJ1-2, with 8 nucleotides matching TRBD1. Unmatched junction bases numbered 2, after V lost 5 bases and J lost 0 bases. The CDR3 sequence is 14 residues long. In germline, CDR1 is SGHVS, CDR2 FNYEAQ. The chain's CDR3 is CASSEGQANYGYTF. DNA of the CDR3: TGTGCCAGCAGCGAGGGACAGGCTAACTATGGCTACACCTTC.

This chain joins TRBV28 and TRBJ2-7, with TRBD2 as a possible D gene (6 bases). V was shortened by 3 bases and J by 3 bases, with 15 bases between the two germline ends. The CDR3 covers 15 residues. The germline V gene encodes CDR1 MDHEN and CDR2 SYDVKM. The CDR3, as DNA: TGTGCCAGCAGTTTCTCCGGGAGTCTCGTCTACGAGCAGTACTTC. Its translation is CASSFSGSLVYEQYF.

Notes on this clone: A much larger clone lies a single base off, so this may be a read error. The chain couples TRBV7-2 to TRBJ2-1, with 11 nucleotides matching TRBD2. Germline CDR1 reads SGHTA; CDR2 reads FQGNSA. CDR3 length: 15 residues. The ends lost 5 bases at V and 5 bases at J; junction bases unmatched: 5. The CDR3 DNA is TGTGCCAGCAGCCCCCGACTAGCGGGGAACAATGAGCAGTTCTTC. It yields the protein CASSPRLAGNNEQFF.

This clone was detected many times. This chain joins TRBV4-1 and TRBJ1-5; D is unresolved. Per germline, CDR1 MGHRA and CDR2 YSYEKL. This CDR3 is 15 amino acids long. Trimming took 1 base from V and 9 from J, leaving 16 bases between them. CDR3 bases: TGCGCCAGCAGCCAAGGGGGAGAAGTTATCTTGCCCCAGCATTTT. Its protein is CASSQGGEVILPQHF.

The chain employs TRBV9 and TRBJ2-1, with a tentative D call TRBD1 (5 bases). CDR1 and CDR2 from the germline V gene are SGDLS and YYNGEE. The CDR3 totals 12 residues. V shed 6 bases and J shed 4 bases, with 8 bases lying between them. The CDR3 DNA sequence: TGTGCCAGCAACAAGGGGTACAATGAGCAGTTCTTC. This sequence encodes CASNKGYNEQFF.

The rearrangement links TRBV27 to TRBJ1-6; TRBD1 is a possible D gene (6 bases). V was pared by 3 bases and J by 9 bases, with 9 bases between. The CDR3 length is 13 residues. Germline V gene data show CDR1 as MNHEY and CDR2 as SMNVEV (reference sequence). The CDR3: CASSFGQPSPLHF. In DNA form, the CDR3 reads TGTGCCAGCAGTTTTGGACAGCCTTCACCCCTCCACTTT.

The chain is built from TRBV15 and TRBJ2-7; D perhaps matches TRBD1 (7 bases). This CDR3 comprises 14 residues. CDR1 is LNHNV, CDR2 YYDKDF, per germline (reference sequence). The V end lost 2 bases, the J end lost 3 bases, and 11 bases lay between the germline ends. The chain's CDR3 is CATSRQGGLYEQYF. Here the CDR3 DNA reads TGTGCCACCAGCAGACAGGGGGGTCTCTACGAGCAGTACTTC.

The chain links TRBV27 to TRBJ2-2, with D possibly being TRBD2 (5 bases). The length of the CDR3 is 13 residues. Deletions cut 5 bases from V and 5 bases from J, with 9 bases between. CDR1 and CDR2 from the germline V gene are MNHEY and SMNVEV (reference sequence). CDR3 sequence reads: CASSPRRTGELFF. The CDR3 DNA sequence: TGTGCCAGCAGTCCCCGGAGGACCGGGGAGCTGTTTTTT.

CDR3: CASSRSTGASNEKLFF. The CDR3 nucleotides are TGCGCCAGCAGCCGGTCGACAGGGGCTTCTAATGAAAAACTGTTTTTT. This rearrangement joins TRBV4-1 to TRBJ1-4; 8 positions agree with TRBD1. The CDR3 extends over 16 amino acids. Germline assignment: CDR1 MGHRA and CDR2 YSYEKL. V gave up 4 bases and J gave up 3 bases; unmatched junction bases: 7.

The chain employs TRBV27 and TRBJ2-7; 8 bases are shared with TRBD1. J was trimmed by 4 bases and V by 5 bases; bases with no gene match: 7. Germline V gene data show CDR1 as MNHEY and CDR2 as SMNVEV (reference sequence). The CDR3 covers 14 residues. The CDR3 bases are TGTGCCAGCAGTCCAGGGACAGGAGTTTACGAGCAGTACTTC. It is translated as CASSPGTGVYEQYF.

This clone was seen only a few times. The rearrangement joins TRBV7-8 to TRBJ2-5; D gene unclear. V dropped 6 bases and J dropped 4 bases, with 9 bases sitting between them. The CDR3 is 12 amino acids. Looked up from germline, CDR1 is SGHVS and CDR2 is FQNEAQ. The CDR3 DNA reads as TGTGCCAGCAGTCCCCCCGTAGAGACCCAGTACTTC. Its translation is CASSPPVETQYF. Full variable domain (missing parts from reference TRBV7-8 and TRBJ2-5): GAGVSQSPRYKVAKRGQDVALRCDPISGHVSLFWYQQALGQGPEFLTYFQNEAQLDKSGLPSDRFFAERPEGSVSTLKIQRTQQEDSAVYLCASSPPVETQYFGPGTRLLVL.

This chain uses TRBV19 with TRBJ2-1, with a tentative D call TRBD1 (6 bases). Germline CDR1 is LNHDA and CDR2 is SQIVND (reference sequence). Trimming took off 0 bases at V and 6 bases at J, with 9 bases between the two ends. The CDR3 length is 14 residues. In DNA form, the CDR3 reads TGTGCCAGTAGTATAGAACAGGGTGGCAATGAGCAGTTCTTC. It specifies CASSIEQGGNEQFF.

V usage is TRBV19 and J usage is TRBJ2-3; a possible D gene is TRBD2 (6 bases). CDR1 is LNHDA, CDR2 SQIVND, per germline (reference sequence). This CDR3 region has 14 residues. Trimming shortened V by 6 bases and J by 5 bases, and 15 bases separated the two germline ends. CDR3 in amino acids: CASSSPQAGDTQYF. In DNA, the CDR3 is TGTGCCAGTAGCTCGCCTCAAGCGGGAGATACGCAGTATTTT.

V and J are TRBV2 and TRBJ2-7, with 11 positions matching TRBD1. Germline-derived CDR1 and CDR2 are SNHLY and FYNNEI. The CDR3 spans 15 residues. Trimming took 4 bases from V and 5 from J; bases not matched to a gene: 7. Here the CDR3 reads CASSGTGGSRDEQYF. In DNA, the CDR3 is TGTGCCAGCAGTGGGACAGGGGGCTCTAGGGACGAGCAGTACTTC.

This clone was recorded once. The chain joins TRBV7-3 to TRBJ2-2, with 9 bases that match TRBD2. V lost 11 bases, J lost 5 bases, and 12 bases stayed unmatched. Looked up from germline, CDR1 is SGHTA and CDR2 is FQGTGA. The CDR3 is 15 residues long. CDR3 in amino acids: CASRDGGGATGELFF. CDR3 sequence (DNA): TGTGCCTCTAGGGACGGCGGGGGGGCAACCGGGGAGCTGTTTTTT.

The gene calls are TRBV6-5 and TRBJ2-2; D ambiguous. Trimming took 4 bases from V and 5 from J, leaving 5 bases between them. The germline V gene encodes CDR1 MNHEY and CDR2 SVGAGI. This CDR3 has 12 residues. The CDR3 protein is CASSLTTGELFF. In DNA, the CDR3 is TGTGCCAGCAGTTTAACAACCGGGGAGCTGTTTTTT.

This clone showed up just a few times. This rearrangement joins TRBV19 to TRBJ2-1, with 8 bases that match TRBD2. V was clipped by 5 bases and J by 4 bases; unmatched bases: 7. This CDR3 spans 15 amino acids. Per the germline V gene, CDR1 is LNHDA and CDR2 is SQIVND (reference sequence). CDR3 residues: CASSGKGLVYNEQFF. The CDR3 nucleotides are TGTGCCAGTAGTGGTAAGGGACTAGTTTACAATGAGCAGTTCTTC.

Written as DNA, the CDR3 is TGTGCCAGCACTGGACAGGGCTCAACTAATGAAAAACTGTTTTTT. Its translation is CASTGQGSTNEKLFF. The chain joins TRBV2 to TRBJ1-4; 8 nucleotides agree with TRBD1. From germline, CDR1 is SNHLY and CDR2 FYNNEI. The CDR3 covers 15 residues. Trimming at V came to 7 bases and at J to 0 bases, leaving 4 bases not matched to a gene.